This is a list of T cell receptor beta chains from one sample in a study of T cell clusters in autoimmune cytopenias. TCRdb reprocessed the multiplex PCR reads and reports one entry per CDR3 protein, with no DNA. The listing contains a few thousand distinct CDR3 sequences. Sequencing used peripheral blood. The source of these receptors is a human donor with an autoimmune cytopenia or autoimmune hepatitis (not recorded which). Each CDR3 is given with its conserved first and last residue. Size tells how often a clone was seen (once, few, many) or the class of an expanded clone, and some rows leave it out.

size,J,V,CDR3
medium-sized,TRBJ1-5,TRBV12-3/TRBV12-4,CASTVLGGPQHF
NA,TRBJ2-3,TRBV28,CASSSGLAGAGTDTQYF
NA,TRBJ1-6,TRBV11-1,CASSLSGGDPLHF
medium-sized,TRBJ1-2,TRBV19,CATFRGGGGYTF
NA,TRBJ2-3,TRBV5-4,CASSAGTSGRRVTDTQYF
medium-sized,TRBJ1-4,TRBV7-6,CASSPDRVTEKLFF
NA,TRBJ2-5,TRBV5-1,CASQEGQGVQETQYF
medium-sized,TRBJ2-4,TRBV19,CASSFVQSDGIQYF
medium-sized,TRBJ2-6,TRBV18,CASSPTAFPGANVLTF
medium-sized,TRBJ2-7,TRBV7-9,CASRWGLSHEQYF
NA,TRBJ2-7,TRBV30,CAWSVPINEQYF
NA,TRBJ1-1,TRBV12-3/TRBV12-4,CASSLGEGEAFF
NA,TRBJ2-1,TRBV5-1,CASSPSGRAGNEQFF
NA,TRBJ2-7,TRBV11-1,CASSFRVSYEQYF
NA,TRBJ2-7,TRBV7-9,CASSLSATNYEQYF
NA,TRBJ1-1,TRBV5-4,CASSSPAGTEAFF
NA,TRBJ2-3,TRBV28,CASSATSGRARDTQYF
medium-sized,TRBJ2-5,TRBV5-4,CASSVDRGEETQYF
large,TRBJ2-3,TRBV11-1,CASSRTGSTADTQYF
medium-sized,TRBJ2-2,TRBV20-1,CSARDGDRVAPRTGELFF
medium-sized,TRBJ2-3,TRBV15,CATSRELLLAVSTDTQYF
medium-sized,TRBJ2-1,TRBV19,CASNAQIYNEQFF
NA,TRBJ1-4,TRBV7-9,CASSPLRGGRGEKLFF
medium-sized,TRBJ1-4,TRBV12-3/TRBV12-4,CASSPQMNEKLFF
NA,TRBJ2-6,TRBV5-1,CASSLALQGSSGANVLTF
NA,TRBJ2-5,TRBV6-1,CASSETLDYEETQYF
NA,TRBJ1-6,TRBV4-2,CASSPHRGGNSPLHF
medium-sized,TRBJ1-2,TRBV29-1,CSVELPGLSAYGYTF
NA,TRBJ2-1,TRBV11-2,CASRTLRDRGYNEQFF
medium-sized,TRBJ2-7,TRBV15,CATSRVRASGRDGQYF
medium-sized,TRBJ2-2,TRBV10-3,CAISPRGGGELFF
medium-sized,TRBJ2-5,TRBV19,CASSIARGEETQYF
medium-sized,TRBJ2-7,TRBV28,CASSPRTGNYEQYF